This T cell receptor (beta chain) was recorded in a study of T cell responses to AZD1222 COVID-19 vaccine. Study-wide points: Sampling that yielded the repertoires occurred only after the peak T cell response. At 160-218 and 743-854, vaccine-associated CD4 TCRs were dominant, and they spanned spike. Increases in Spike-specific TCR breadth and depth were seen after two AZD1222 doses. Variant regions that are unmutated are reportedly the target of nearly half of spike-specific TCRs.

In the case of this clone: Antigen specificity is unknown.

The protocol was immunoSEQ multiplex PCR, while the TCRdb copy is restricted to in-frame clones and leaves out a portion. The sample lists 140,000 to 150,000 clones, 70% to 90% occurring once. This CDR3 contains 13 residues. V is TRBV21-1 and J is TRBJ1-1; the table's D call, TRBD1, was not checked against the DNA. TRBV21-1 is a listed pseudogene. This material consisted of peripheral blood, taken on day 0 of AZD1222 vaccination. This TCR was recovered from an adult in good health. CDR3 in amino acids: CASKRGGGSAAFF. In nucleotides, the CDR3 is TGTGCCAGCAAGAGAGGGGGCGGCTCAGCTGCTTTCTTT.